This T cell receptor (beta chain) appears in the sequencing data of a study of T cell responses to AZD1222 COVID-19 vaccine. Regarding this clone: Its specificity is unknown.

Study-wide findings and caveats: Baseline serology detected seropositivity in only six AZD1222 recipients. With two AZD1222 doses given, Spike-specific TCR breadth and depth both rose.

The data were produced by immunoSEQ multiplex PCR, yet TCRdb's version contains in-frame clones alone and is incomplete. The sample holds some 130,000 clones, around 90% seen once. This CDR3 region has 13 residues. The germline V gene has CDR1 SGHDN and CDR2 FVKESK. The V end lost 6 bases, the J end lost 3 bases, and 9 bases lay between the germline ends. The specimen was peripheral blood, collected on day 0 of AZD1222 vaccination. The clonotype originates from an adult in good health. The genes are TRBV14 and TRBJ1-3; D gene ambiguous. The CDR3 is CASREWVGNTIYF. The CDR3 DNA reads TGTGCCAGCAGGGAATGGGTTGGAAACACCATATATTTT. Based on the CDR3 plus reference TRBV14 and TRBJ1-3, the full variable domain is EAGVTQFPSHSVIEKGQTVTLRCDPISGHDNLYWYRRVMGKEIKFLLHFVKESKQDESGMPNNRFLAERTGGTYSTLKVQPAELEDSGVYFCASREWVGNTIYFGEGSWLTVV.